Listed below are T cell receptor beta chains from one sample, sequenced in a study of stem cell transplantation in POMP-related autoinflammatory disease. The data were produced by immunoSEQ multiplex PCR, yet TCRdb's version contains in-frame clones alone and is incomplete. The sample contains tens of thousands of clones, roughly 88% of which appear only once. The sample consisted of CD4+ T cells from PBMCs, taken after stem cell transplantation. The receptors were sampled from a human patient with POMP-related autoinflammation and immune dysregulation (PRAID). Some T cells may be the graft donor's. Each CDR3 is given with its conserved first and last residue.

v_call cdr3_aa
TRBV29-1 CSVGAPTAGYGYTF
TRBV7-9 CASSLATQAFF
TRBV28 CASRGGGTGAGNQPQHF
TRBV10-3 CAISERKNYGYTF
TRBV7-3 CASSLNGEGDEQFF
TRBV6-5 CASSTTSGNEQFF
TRBV2 CASTPAGPDTQYF
TRBV6-5 CASSTGGWDTEAFF
TRBV2 CASRLDRGLEKLFF
TRBV9 CASSVAPDSGATYNEQFF
TRBV5-5 CASSSPGTTGELFF
TRBV18 CASSPQRNTEAFF
TRBV5-1 CARSLGGVPYNEQFF
TRBV2 CASTQRLAGVGGELFF
TRBV6-5 CASSIGAGSIDTQYF
TRBV6-5 CGSRTGSVRSPLHF
TRBV5-6 CASSLRGTKLFF
TRBV28 CASSLSETQETQYF
TRBV5-6 CASSAEATNEKLFF
TRBV28 CASSLPRLLRSYNEQFF
TRBV24-1 CATSDPTGTQYF
TRBV11-2 CASSSGPTSSYEQYF
TRBV6-5 CASSLGLTYEQYF
TRBV12-5 CASGLVPGHNEQFF